This T cell receptor beta chain stems from a study of tumor and adjacent non-tumor tissue in lung cancer. Overall study context: On average, productive TCRbeta reads reached roughly 4 million per sample.

Three rounds of nested PCR, following a modified ARM-PCR protocol, produced the TCRbeta library. MiXCR, applied by TCRdb to the multiplex PCR reads, yields one record per CDR3 protein. The repertoire has about 110,000 distinct CDR3 sequences, more than 70% of them found once; the top ten carry more than 35%. This CDR3 is 15 amino acids long. Germline CDR1 and CDR2: ENHRY and SYGVKD. The template was RNA from unsorted bulk tissue. About this clonotype: Mismatch with germline at one junction end may stem from a read error.

The chain employs TRBV10-3 and TRBJ1-1, with D possibly being TRBD1 (5 bases). The TCR comes from an older woman with non-small cell lung cancer. Sequenced input: lung tumor tissue. CDR3 amino acids: CAISAEDRGYTEVFF. CDR3 in DNA: TGTGCCATCAGTGCAGAAGATAGGGGATATACTGAAGTTTTCTTT.